This T cell receptor (beta chain) comes out of a study of T cell responses to AZD1222 COVID-19 vaccine. Study findings and constraints: The number of AZD1222 recipients seropositive at baseline was only five to seven.

Of note for this clone: Its antigen remains unidentified.

Germline loops: CDR1 SGHNT, CDR2 YYREEE (reference sequence). The CDR3 totals 16 residues. With V trimmed by 3 bases and J by 0 bases, 5 bases remained unmatched. Data came from immunoSEQ multiplex PCR; TCRdb stores just in-frame clones and leaves some out. The data contain about 150,000 clones, around 88% of them singletons. The clonotype originates from an adult in good health. The input for sequencing was peripheral blood, taken on day 0 of MenACWY control vaccination. The chain recombines TRBV5-4 with TRBJ1-1; TRBD1 matches 10 bases. The CDR3: CASSSPGQGMNTEAFF. The CDR3 nucleotides read TGTGCCAGCAGCTCGCCGGGACAGGGGATGAACACTGAAGCTTTCTTT.